This T cell receptor (beta chain) was identified in a study of T cells in Graves' hyperthyroidism and ophthalmopathy. TCR beta CDR3 region amplification was performed from RNA transcripts. The HTBI primer set drove a first-round RT-PCR of the TCR CDR3. TCRdb called the multiplex PCR reads again in MiXCR, with one record for every CDR3 protein. This sample has 400,000 to 550,000 distinct CDR3 sequences, with roughly 14% found just once. The sequencing sample was made of blood. This TCR was sampled from a woman aged 18-29 years with Graves' hyperthyroidism.

The CDR3 loop is CASRRTEKNIQYF. The CDR3 DNA follows: TGTGCCAGCCGTAGGACAGAAAAAAACATTCAGTACTTC. The chain employs TRBV6-1 and TRBJ2-4, with D perhaps matching TRBD1 (6 bases). Trimming left V 8 bases short and J 4 bases short, with 12 bases between. Germline lookup yields CDR1 MNHNS and CDR2 SASEGT. The CDR3 extends over 13 amino acids.